This T cell receptor beta chain was retrieved from a study of T cells after yellow fever vaccination. Background on the study: Any fraction with a low cell number was prepared using SMART-Seq v4 Ultra Low Input.

TCRdb itself ran the 5' RACE reads through MiXCR, one entry per CDR3 protein. Among roughly 340,000 distinct CDR3 sequences listed, roughly 9.4% were seen once. This CDR3 is 12 amino acids long. Germline-derived CDR1 and CDR2 are LNHDA and SQIVND (reference sequence). Trimming removed 1 base at V and 8 bases at J, with 6 bases between. Regarding this clonotype: No antigen is known for it.

Study-wide points: Only a small proportion of the clonotypes turned up in both the CD4 and the CD8 compartments, likely arising from convergent recombination. There was a possibility that FACS-sorted repertoires contained abundant clonotypes contaminating from the bulk population. Primary-vaccination clones mostly resurfaced post-booster (around 96% CD4, approximately 87% CD8).

The material was PBMCs, obtained on the day of the first yellow fever vaccination. V is TRBV19 and J is TRBJ2-1; D is unclear. The TCR was taken from a man younger than 30 who received the YFV17D yellow fever vaccine. CDR3 nucleotides: TGTGCCAGTAGTATAGTAGGTGATGAGCAGTTCTTC. It is translated as CASSIVGDEQFF.